The following is a T cell receptor (beta chain) sequence with its context. The source of the sample is a study of blood T cell repertoires in COVID-19. Whole-study context: Spain, Italy and the United States supplied samples that represented acute and convalescent COVID-19. The cDNA or gDNA used as material had been derived from T cells, B-cell-depleted T cells, or PBMCs.

The CDR3 is 14 amino acids. Per the germline V gene, CDR1 is LNHDA and CDR2 is SQIVND (reference sequence). Trimming cost V 6 bases and J 7 bases; bases outside gene matches: 7. In the authors' methods: By means of reference gene primer amplification, nucleated cell counts were estimated. Sequenced by immunoSEQ multiplex PCR; TCRdb stores in-frame clones only, minus some. That table gives V, J and clone size, and the DNA gave D and trimming. The repertoire holds 200,000 to 300,000 clones, just under 85% seen once, with under 4.5% in the top ten. The sample was peripheral blood. The TCR originated in a man in his forties or fifties with acute or convalescent COVID-19. The rearrangement joins TRBV19 to TRBJ1-5; the match to TRBD1 covers 9 bases. The CDR3 bases are TGTGCCAGTAGACAGGGGGCTGCGGACCAGCCCCAGCATTTT. Translated, it gives CASRQGAADQPQHF.